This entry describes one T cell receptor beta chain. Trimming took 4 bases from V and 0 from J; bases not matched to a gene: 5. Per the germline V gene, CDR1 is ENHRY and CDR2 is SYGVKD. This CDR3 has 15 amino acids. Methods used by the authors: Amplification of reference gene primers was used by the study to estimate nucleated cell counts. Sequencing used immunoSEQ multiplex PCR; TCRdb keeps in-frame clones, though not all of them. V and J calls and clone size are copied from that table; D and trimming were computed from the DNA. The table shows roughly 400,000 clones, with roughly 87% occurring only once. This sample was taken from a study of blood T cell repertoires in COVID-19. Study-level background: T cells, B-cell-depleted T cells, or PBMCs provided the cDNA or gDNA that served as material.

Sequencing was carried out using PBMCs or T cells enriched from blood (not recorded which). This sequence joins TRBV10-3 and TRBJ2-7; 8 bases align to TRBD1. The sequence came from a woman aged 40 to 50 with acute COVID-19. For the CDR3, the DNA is TGTGCCATCAGTGGGGACAGGTTGAGCTCCTACGAGCAGTACTTC. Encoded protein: CAISGDRLSSYEQYF.